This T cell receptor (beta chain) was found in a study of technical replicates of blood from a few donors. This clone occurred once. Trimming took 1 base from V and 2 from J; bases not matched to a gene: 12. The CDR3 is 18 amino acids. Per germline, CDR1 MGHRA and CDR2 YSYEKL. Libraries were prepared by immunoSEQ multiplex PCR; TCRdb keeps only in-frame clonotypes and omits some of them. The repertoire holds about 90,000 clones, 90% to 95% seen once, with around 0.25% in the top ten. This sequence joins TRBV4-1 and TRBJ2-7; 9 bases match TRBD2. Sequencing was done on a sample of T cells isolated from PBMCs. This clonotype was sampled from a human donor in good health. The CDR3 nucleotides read TGCGCCAGCAGCCAAGGGCGGGGGGGCCTAGGCGTTGCCTACGAGCAGTACTTC. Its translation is CASSQGRGGLGVAYEQYF.